This T cell receptor beta chain was sequenced in a study of cytomegalovirus exposure and HLA in healthy donors. V was trimmed by 0 bases and J by 0 bases, leaving 7 bases between them. From germline, CDR1 is SQVTM and CDR2 ANQGSEA. CDR3 length: 14 residues. Primers included in the PCR were 60 Vbeta and 13 Jbeta primers. TCRdb's table, derived via immunoSEQ multiplex PCR, lists solely in-frame clones and lacks some. The sample includes 200,000 or so clones, 80% of them seen just once. Study-wide findings and caveats: Published work reported that the classifier diagnosed cytomegalovirus status with high specificity and sensitivity.

Turning to this clone: Its cognate antigen is unknown.

J is TRBJ2-3 and V is TRBV29-1; D is possibly TRBD1 (5 bases). Sample: PBMCs. This receptor was identified in a man aged 35 to 55 in good health and CMV-seropositive. CDR3 loop: CSVEEKGSTDTQYF. CDR3 bases: TGCAGCGTTGAAGAAAAGGGGAGCACAGATACGCAGTATTTT.